This paragraph reports one T cell receptor beta chain. The antigen is unknown. The record originates from a study of shared clonotypes between healthy human individuals. Study observations and caveats: Limitation of the genetic and exposure-history diversity represented came from the few donors. Rarefaction curves obtained for sorted subsets showed sequencing incomplete despite large depth.

V gave up 3 bases and J gave up 10 bases; unmatched junction bases: 10. The CDR3 length is 16 residues. Germline values: CDR1 SNHLY, CDR2 FYNNEI. Sequencing used immunoSEQ multiplex PCR; TCRdb keeps in-frame clones, though not all of them. The sample holds 950,000 to 1,100,000 clones, 65% to 80% seen once. The sample comprised memory CD4+ T cells sorted from blood. This sample's subset: CD45RA-negative fraction. The clonotype comes from a man aged 18 to 35 in good health. V usage is TRBV2 and J usage is TRBJ2-2, with 11 bases matching TRBD2. The CDR3 bases are TGTGCCAGCAGTGATTCCGCTAGCGGGAGGCAGGAGGAGCTGTTTTTT. This gives the protein CASSDSASGRQEELFF.